These 9 T cell receptor beta chains were all obtained from the same sample, sequenced in a study of blood T cell repertoires in COVID-19. Clones were sequenced by immunoSEQ multiplex PCR, and TCRdb holds only the in-frame ones, with some missing. Found here are some 500,000 clones, 85% to 90% of them singletons; the top ten hold roughly 7.4%. Sequenced material: peripheral blood. The receptors derive from a woman in her fifties or sixties with COVID-19, enrolled during active disease.

Concerning this clone: Additional DNA sequences in this sample encode the identical CDR3. The CDR3 here is CASSQDRGAFF. CDR3 sequence (DNA): TGCGCCAGCAGCCAAGATCGAGGAGCTTTCTTT. V usage is TRBV4-1 and J usage is TRBJ1-1; D is unresolved. The CDR3 consists of 11 residues. CDR1 and CDR2 from the germline V gene are MGHRA and YSYEKL. Trimming removed 0 bases at V and 10 bases at J, with 6 bases between.

Notes on this clone: Other DNA sequences in this sample translate to the same CDR3. The V and J genes are TRBV30 and TRBJ2-2, with 10 bases fitting TRBD1. Germline-derived CDR1 and CDR2 are GTSNPN and SVGIG (reference sequence). The CDR3 loop spans 12 amino acids. The V gene end was trimmed by 5 bases and the J gene end by 6 bases; junction bases not matched to a gene: 0. The CDR3 loop is CAWGTGAGELFF. CDR3 DNA: TGTGCCTGGGGGACAGGGGCCGGGGAGCTGTTTTTT.

The genes are TRBV3-1 (or the pseudogene TRBV3-2) and TRBJ2-1, with 10 bases that match TRBD2. This CDR3 has 15 residues. Germline V gene data show CDR1 as LGHDT and CDR2 as YNNKEL (reference sequence). With V trimmed by 0 bases and J by 9 bases, 5 bases remained unmatched. The CDR3 bases are TGTGCCAGCAGCCAAGAACGGCTAGCGGGGGTTGAGCAGTTCTTC. This sequence encodes CASSQERLAGVEQFF.

The chain couples TRBV5-1 to TRBJ2-5, with 8 nucleotides matching TRBD2. The CDR3 covers 14 residues. Per the germline V gene, CDR1 is SGHRS and CDR2 is YFSETQ. After removal of 0 bases from V and 4 bases from J, the junction contained 2 bases not matched to a gene. DNA for the CDR3: TGCGCCAGCAGCTTGGGGAGCGGGGGAGAGACCCAGTACTTC. Translating it yields CASSLGSGGETQYF.

V usage is TRBV5-4 and J usage is TRBJ2-2, with a weak D call TRBD1 (6 bases). Trimming removed 0 bases at V and 3 bases at J, with 15 bases between. The CDR3 sequence is 17 residues long. Germline V gene data show CDR1 as SGHNT and CDR2 as YYREEE (reference sequence). The CDR3 protein is CASSLEAGVVDTGELFF. CDR3 coding DNA: TGTGCCAGCAGCTTGGAAGCAGGGGTGGTTGACACCGGGGAGCTGTTTTTT.

The chain couples TRBV6-5 to TRBJ1-5; TRBD1 is a possible D gene (5 bases). The CDR3 contains 14 residues. V was clipped by 6 bases and J by 0 bases, with 9 bases between them. CDR1 is MNHEY, CDR2 SVGAGI, per germline. CDR3 nucleotides: TGTGCCAGCAGCTCAGGGATTAGCAATCAGCCCCAGCATTTT. It is translated as CASSSGISNQPQHF.

The chain is built from TRBV29-1 and TRBJ2-3, with D tentatively TRBD1 (5 bases). The CDR3 runs to 13 residues. Germline-derived CDR1 and CDR2 are SQVTM and ANQGSEA. The V end lost 3 bases, the J end lost 1 base, and 8 bases lay between the germline ends. CDR3 amino acids: CSVDRAGTDTQYF. In DNA form, the CDR3 reads TGCAGCGTTGACAGGGCGGGCACAGATACGCAGTATTTT.

The V gene is TRBV5-1, the J gene TRBJ1-1; 7 nucleotides align to TRBD1. Germline CDR1 SGHRS, CDR2 YFSETQ. The CDR3 runs to 15 residues. Germline trimming cut 3 bases from V and 0 bases from J; bases unmatched to any gene: 5. CDR3 in DNA: TGCGCCAGCAGCTCACAGGGGACTCTGAACACTGAAGCTTTCTTT. Translating it yields CASSSQGTLNTEAFF. Variable domain in full (rest from reference TRBV5-1 and TRBJ1-1): KAGVTQTPRYLIKTRGQQVTLSCSPISGHRSVSWYQQTPGQGLQFLFEYFSETQRNKGNFPGRFSGRQFSNSRSEMNVSTLELGDSALYLCASSSQGTLNTEAFFGQGTRLTVV.

The chain combines TRBV27 with TRBJ1-6; unclear D gene. Germline assignment: CDR1 MNHEY and CDR2 SMNVEV (reference sequence). Trimming removed 7 bases from V and 4 bases from J, with 14 bases in between. CDR3 size: 15 residues. The CDR3 bases are TGTGCCAGCACCTCTGCGGGGAGGTATAATTCACCCCTCCACTTT. Amino acid sequence: CASTSAGRYNSPLHF.